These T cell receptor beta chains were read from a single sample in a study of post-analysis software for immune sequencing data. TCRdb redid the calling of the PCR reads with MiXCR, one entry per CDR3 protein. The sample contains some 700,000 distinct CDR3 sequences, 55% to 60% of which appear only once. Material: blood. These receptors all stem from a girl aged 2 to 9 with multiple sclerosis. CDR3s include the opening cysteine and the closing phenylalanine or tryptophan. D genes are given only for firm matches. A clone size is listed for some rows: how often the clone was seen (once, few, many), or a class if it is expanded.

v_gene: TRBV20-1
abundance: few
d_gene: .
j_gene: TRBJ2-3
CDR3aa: CSARSGWGTDTQYF

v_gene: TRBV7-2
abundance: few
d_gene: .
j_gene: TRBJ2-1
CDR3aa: CASSLELASSYNEQFF

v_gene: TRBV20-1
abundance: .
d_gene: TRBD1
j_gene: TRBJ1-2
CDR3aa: CSASPGTGVGGYTF

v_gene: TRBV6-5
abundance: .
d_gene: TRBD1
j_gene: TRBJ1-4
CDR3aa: CASSYVSGGGSEKLFF

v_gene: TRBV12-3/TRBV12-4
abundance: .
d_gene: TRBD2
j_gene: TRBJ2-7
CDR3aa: CASRDGTSGSSYEQYF

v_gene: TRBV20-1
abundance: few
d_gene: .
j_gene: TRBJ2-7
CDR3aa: CSATQGPGRTTYEQYF

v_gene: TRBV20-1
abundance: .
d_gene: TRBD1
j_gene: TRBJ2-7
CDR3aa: CSASPRGPYEQYF

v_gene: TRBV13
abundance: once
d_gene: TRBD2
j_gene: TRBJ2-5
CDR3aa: CASSGKGLGEETQYF

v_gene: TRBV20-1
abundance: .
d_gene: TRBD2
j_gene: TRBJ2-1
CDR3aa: CSARGAGGTYNEQFF

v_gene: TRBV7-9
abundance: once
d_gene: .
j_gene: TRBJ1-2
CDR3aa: CASSLNPARERVGYTF

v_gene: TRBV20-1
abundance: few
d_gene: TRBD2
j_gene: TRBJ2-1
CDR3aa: CSVGLAGGPSYNEQFF

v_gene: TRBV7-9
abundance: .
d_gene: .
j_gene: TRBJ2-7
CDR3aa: CASSAYRYEQYF

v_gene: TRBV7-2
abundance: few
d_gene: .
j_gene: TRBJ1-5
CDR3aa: CASSLVGNQPQHF

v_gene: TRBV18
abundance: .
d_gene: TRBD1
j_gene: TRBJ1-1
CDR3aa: CASSPTGGYSEAFF

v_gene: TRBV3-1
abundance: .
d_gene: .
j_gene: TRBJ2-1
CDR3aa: CASSLASPYDEQFF

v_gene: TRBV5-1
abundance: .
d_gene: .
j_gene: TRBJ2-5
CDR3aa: CASRWGEETQYF

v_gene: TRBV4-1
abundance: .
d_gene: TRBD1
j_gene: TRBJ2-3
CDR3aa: CASSQLGQDTDTQYF

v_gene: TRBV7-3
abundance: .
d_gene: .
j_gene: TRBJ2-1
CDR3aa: CASSLIGGIPYNEQFF

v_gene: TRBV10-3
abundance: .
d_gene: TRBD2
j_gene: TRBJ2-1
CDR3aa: CAISHSGTSGSKANEQFF

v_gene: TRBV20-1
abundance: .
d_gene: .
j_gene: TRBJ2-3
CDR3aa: CSARDPDTDTQYF

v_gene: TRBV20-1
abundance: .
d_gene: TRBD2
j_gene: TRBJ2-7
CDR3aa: CGATGVAGLSYEQYF

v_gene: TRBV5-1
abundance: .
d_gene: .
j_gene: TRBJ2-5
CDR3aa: CASSLSGSRETQYF

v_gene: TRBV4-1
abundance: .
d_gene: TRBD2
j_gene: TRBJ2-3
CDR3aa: CASSQAGLAGVRYTQYF

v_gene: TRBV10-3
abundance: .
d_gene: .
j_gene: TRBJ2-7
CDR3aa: CAISEGGTLPYEQYF

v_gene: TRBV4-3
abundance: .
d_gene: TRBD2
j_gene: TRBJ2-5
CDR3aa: CASSQGTSGTGETQYF

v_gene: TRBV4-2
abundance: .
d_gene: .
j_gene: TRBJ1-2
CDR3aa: CASSQDVAGNSYTF

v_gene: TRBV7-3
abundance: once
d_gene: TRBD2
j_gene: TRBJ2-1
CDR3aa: CASSAGTSNEQFF

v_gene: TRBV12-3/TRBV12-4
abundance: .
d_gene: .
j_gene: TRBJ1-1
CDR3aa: CASSLQGQGGTEAFF

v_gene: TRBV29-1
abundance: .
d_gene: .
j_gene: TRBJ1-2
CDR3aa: CSVEIGGGYGYTF

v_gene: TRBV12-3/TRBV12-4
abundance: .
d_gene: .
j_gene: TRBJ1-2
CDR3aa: CASSLRGPGGNGYTF

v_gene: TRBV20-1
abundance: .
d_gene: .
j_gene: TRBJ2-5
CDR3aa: CSARSGETQYF

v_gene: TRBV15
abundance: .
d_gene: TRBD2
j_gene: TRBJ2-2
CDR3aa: CATSRDLLAVNTGELFF

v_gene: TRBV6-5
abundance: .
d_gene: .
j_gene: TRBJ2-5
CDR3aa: CASSYSLARTETQYF

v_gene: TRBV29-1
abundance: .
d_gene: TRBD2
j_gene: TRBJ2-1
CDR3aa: CSVEGLAGTNEQFF

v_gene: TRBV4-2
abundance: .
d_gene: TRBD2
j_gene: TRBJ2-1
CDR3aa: CASSQEGLGLAGGQEEQFF

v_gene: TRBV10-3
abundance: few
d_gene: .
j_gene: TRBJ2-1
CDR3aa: CAISESKGGSYNEQFF

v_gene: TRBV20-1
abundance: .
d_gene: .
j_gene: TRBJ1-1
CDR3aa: CSASADANTEAFF

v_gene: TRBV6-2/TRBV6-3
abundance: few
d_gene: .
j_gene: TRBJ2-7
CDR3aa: CASSYYRQGEQYF

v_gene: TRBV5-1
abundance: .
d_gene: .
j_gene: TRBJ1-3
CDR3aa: CASSPDSQSSGNTIYF

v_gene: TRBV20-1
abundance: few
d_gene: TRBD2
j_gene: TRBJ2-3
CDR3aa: CSARVRRAGVTDTQYF

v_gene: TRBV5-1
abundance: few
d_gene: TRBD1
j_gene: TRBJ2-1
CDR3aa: CASSFVQGANNEQFF

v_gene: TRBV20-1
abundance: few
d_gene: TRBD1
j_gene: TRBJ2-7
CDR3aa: CSARGQDRQGSRHRFSYEQYF

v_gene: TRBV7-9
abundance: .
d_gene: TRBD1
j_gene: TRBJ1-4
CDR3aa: CASSASGGYEKLFF

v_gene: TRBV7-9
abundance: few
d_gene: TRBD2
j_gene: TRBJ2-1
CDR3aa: CASSLQRGYEQFF